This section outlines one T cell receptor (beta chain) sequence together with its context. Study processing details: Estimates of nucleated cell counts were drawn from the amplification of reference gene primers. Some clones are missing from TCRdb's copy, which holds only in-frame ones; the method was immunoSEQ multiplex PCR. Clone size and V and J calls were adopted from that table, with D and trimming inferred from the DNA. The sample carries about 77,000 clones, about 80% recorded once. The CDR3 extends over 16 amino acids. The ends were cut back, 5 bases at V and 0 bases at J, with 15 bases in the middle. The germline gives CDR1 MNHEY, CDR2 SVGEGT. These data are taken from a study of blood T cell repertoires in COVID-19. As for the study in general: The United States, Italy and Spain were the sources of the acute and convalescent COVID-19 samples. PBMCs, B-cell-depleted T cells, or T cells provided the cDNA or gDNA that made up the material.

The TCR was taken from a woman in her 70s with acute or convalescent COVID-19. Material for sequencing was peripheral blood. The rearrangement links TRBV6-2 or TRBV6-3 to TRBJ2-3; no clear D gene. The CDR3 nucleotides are TGTGCCAGCAGTAGCAGGAAGGTAACTAGCACAGATACGCAGTATTTT. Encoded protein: CASSSRKVTSTDTQYF.